This T cell receptor (beta chain) comes out of a study of radiotherapy plus CTLA-4 blockade in lung cancer. Sequenced by immunoSEQ multiplex PCR; TCRdb stores in-frame clones only, minus some. The sample contains tens of thousands of clones, 60% to 75% of which appear only once. Germline CDR1 reads SGHTA; CDR2 reads FQGNSA. V was shortened by 5 bases and J by 4 bases, with 9 bases between the two germline ends. This CDR3 has 12 residues. The material was peripheral blood, obtained from a patient treated with radiotherapy plus ipilimumab. This clonotype was sampled from a human donor with non-small cell lung cancer whose response to radiotherapy plus ipilimumab could not be evaluated. The V call is TRBV7-2, the J call TRBJ2-7; tentative D call: TRBD2 (6 bases). CDR3 coding DNA: TGTGCCAGCAGCCGTAGCGGATACGAGCAGTACTTC. Its translation is CASSRSGYEQYF.